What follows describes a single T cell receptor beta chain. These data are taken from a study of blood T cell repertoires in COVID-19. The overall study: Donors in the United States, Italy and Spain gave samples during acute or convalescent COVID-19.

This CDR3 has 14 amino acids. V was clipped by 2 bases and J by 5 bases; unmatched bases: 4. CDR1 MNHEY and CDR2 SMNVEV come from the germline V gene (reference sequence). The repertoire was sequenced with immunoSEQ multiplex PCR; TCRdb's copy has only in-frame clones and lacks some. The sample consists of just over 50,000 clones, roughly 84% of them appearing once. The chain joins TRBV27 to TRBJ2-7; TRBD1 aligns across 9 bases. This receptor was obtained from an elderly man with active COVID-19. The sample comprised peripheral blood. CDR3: CASSLGTGSHEQYF. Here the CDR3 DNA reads TGTGCCAGCAGTTTAGGGACAGGGAGCCACGAGCAGTACTTC.